A single sample is the source of the 27 T cell receptor beta chains below, sequenced in a study of cytomegalovirus exposure and HLA in healthy donors. In the PCR, 60 Vbeta and 13 Jbeta primers were used. Clones were sequenced by immunoSEQ multiplex PCR, and TCRdb holds only the in-frame ones, with some missing. There are roughly 120,000 clones in the sample; roughly 72% occur only once, and 4% to 5% lies in the top ten. The sequencing input was PBMCs. The receptors here all came from a woman aged 35 to 49 in good health and CMV-seropositive.

This sequence joins TRBV6-6 and TRBJ2-7; 12 positions match TRBD2. This CDR3 has 16 residues. J was trimmed by 3 bases and V by 1 base; bases with no gene match: 4. Germline V gene lookup returns CDR1 MNHNY and CDR2 SVGAGI (reference sequence). The CDR3 DNA reads TGTGCCAGCAGTTACTGGCCTAGCGGGAGGGACTACGAGCAGTACTTC. Translating gives CASSYWPSGRDYEQYF.

CDR3 nucleotides: TGTGCCAGCAGTCGGACAGCATACAATGAGCAGTTCTTC. Translating gives CASSRTAYNEQFF. This chain links TRBV27 with TRBJ2-1, with a tentative D call TRBD1 (6 bases). Trimming pared 5 bases from V and 4 bases from J, leaving 9 bases between. This CDR3 has 13 amino acids. Germline CDR1 and CDR2: MNHEY and SMNVEV (reference sequence).

A few counts support this clone. V usage is TRBV7-3 and J usage is TRBJ2-1; TRBD2 aligns across 11 bases. Trimming took 5 bases from V and 12 from J; bases not matched to a gene: 15. From germline, CDR1 is SGHTA and CDR2 FQGTGA. The CDR3 spans 16 residues. This CDR3 reads CASSPTTSGVRVGQFF. The CDR3 DNA reads as TGTGCCAGCAGCCCTACGACTAGCGGGGTGCGGGTAGGGCAGTTCTTC.

The V gene is TRBV12-2, the J gene TRBJ2-3; the DNA was not used to check the table's D call, TRBD2. TRBV12-2 counts as a pseudogene. The CDR3 has 15 residues. CDR3 residues: CASRLGGGLTDTQYF. CDR3 nucleotides: TGTGCAAGTCGCTTAGGGGGGGGGCTCACAGATACGCAGTATTTT.

V and J are TRBV7-2 and TRBJ1-1, with D possibly being TRBD1 (5 bases). The length of the CDR3 is 13 residues. V lost 1 base to trimming and J lost 3 bases, with 6 bases between them. CDR1 SGHTA and CDR2 FQGNSA come from the germline V gene. The CDR3 DNA follows: TGTGCCAGCAGCTTAGAAGGGGACACTGAAGCTTTCTTT. This encodes CASSLEGDTEAFF.

This chain uses TRBV5-1 with TRBJ1-1, with TRBD1 identical over 8 bases. Germline V CDR1 and CDR2: SGHRS, YFSETQ. V shed 0 bases, J shed 6 bases, and the junction held 7 bases outside the gene matches. The CDR3 length is 15 residues. The CDR3 protein is CASSLEPGGIAEAFF. The CDR3 nucleotides read TGCGCCAGCAGCTTGGAGCCAGGGGGCATCGCTGAAGCTTTCTTT.

The rearrangement uses TRBV4-3 and TRBJ1-4; 10 positions agree with TRBD1. Germline lookup yields CDR1 LGHNA and CDR2 YSLEER. The CDR3 runs to 17 residues. The V gene end was trimmed by 4 bases and the J gene end by 5 bases; junction bases not matched to a gene: 10. The CDR3 DNA is TGCGCCAGCAGCCCCCGGGACAGGGGACTCAGAAATGAAAAACTGTTTTTT. This translates into CASSPRDRGLRNEKLFF.

The DNA for the CDR3 is TGTGCCAGCAGCTTAGGGACAGGTGGAGGTGAGCAGTTCTTC. The encoded protein is CASSLGTGGGEQFF. The V call is TRBV11-2, the J call TRBJ2-1; TRBD1 matches 7 bases. The CDR3 runs to 14 residues. V was clipped by 1 base and J by 9 bases; unmatched bases: 6. From germline, CDR1 is SGHAT and CDR2 FQNNGV.

This clone was detected once. The chain combines TRBV4-1 with TRBJ2-3; tentative D call: TRBD2 (6 bases). V shed 4 bases and J shed 2 bases, with 13 bases lying between them. Germline CDR1 and CDR2: MGHRA and YSYEKL. The CDR3 extends over 15 amino acids. CDR3 in amino acids: CASSPLGGPTDTQYF. The CDR3 DNA sequence: TGCGCCAGCAGCCCCCTGGGGGGACCCACAGATACGCAGTATTTT.

The rearrangement links TRBV6-5 to TRBJ2-1, with 8 bases identical to TRBD1. Looked up from germline, CDR1 is MNHEY and CDR2 is SVGAGI. Unmatched junction bases numbered 5, after V lost 7 bases and J lost 6 bases. The CDR3 covers 13 residues. The CDR3 nucleotides read TGTGCCAGCATAAGGGACAGGTTCAATGAGCAGTTCTTC. The encoded protein is CASIRDRFNEQFF.

Turning to this clone: The junction and the germline gene differ at one end; a read error may be behind it. V and J are TRBV7-9 and TRBJ2-7, with D possibly matching TRBD1 (5 bases). Germline V gene lookup returns CDR1 SEHNR and CDR2 FQNEAQ (reference sequence). The CDR3 contains 12 residues. CDR3 protein: CSSSLSQGPPYF. As DNA, the CDR3 is TGTTCCAGCAGCTTATCCCAGGGTCCCCCGTACTTC.

Only a few counts were recorded for this clone. This sequence joins TRBV6-5 and TRBJ2-7; 9 bases align to TRBD1. The trim removed 8 bases at V and 2 bases at J, leaving 1 base unmatched. Per germline, CDR1 MNHEY and CDR2 SVGAGI. The CDR3 consists of 12 residues. Written as DNA, the CDR3 is TGTGCCAGCTGGGACAGGGCCTACGAGCAGTACTTC. Encoded protein: CASWDRAYEQYF.

There are a few counts of this clone. The chain links TRBV20-1 to TRBJ1-1, with unresolved D. The CDR3 runs 11 residues. The germline V gene has CDR1 DFQATT and CDR2 SNEGSKA (reference sequence). Between the trimmed V and J ends, which lost 6 bases and 4 bases, there was a span of 9 bases. CDR3 sequence reads: CSAMAGTEAFF. CDR3 coding DNA: TGCAGTGCCATGGCTGGCACTGAAGCTTTCTTT.

V usage is TRBV29-1 and J usage is TRBJ2-5; D may be TRBD2 (6 bases). Between the trimmed V and J ends, which lost 3 bases and 5 bases, there was a span of 13 bases. The CDR3 consists of 13 residues. The germline V gene encodes CDR1 SQVTM and CDR2 ANQGSEA. The CDR3 DNA reads TGCAGCGTTGAGGGTCGGGGGTTGGAGACCCAGTACTTC. Its translation is CSVEGRGLETQYF.

The gene calls are TRBV5-1 and TRBJ2-7; D possibly corresponds to TRBD2 (5 bases). CDR1 SGHRS and CDR2 YFSETQ come from the germline V gene. The V gene lost 3 bases and the J gene lost 7 bases, with 17 bases spanning the gap. This CDR3 contains 14 residues. The CDR3: CASSYASLGGEQYF. CDR3 nucleotides: TGCGCCAGCAGCTACGCCTCCTTGGGCGGGGAGCAGTACTTC.

This clone was found once. J is TRBJ1-4 and V is TRBV5-8; no firm D call. The CDR3 has 14 residues. CDR1 and CDR2 from the germline V gene are SGHTS and YDEGEE. Deletions cut 0 bases from V and 7 bases from J, with 10 bases between. The CDR3 DNA reads TGTGCCAGCAGCTTGGGGCCCCCCAGTGAAAAACTGTTTTTT. As protein: CASSLGPPSEKLFF.

V usage is TRBV5-1 and J usage is TRBJ2-1; TRBD1 aligns across 8 bases. Per germline, CDR1 SGHRS and CDR2 YFSETQ. This CDR3 contains 13 residues. V gave up 1 base and J gave up 7 bases; unmatched junction bases: 1. CDR3 in DNA: TGCGCCAGCAGCTTGAACAGGGGGAATGAGCAGTTCTTC. Translation gives CASSLNRGNEQFF.

This chain joins TRBV11-2 and TRBJ1-1; 8 bases agree with TRBD1. The ends lost 7 bases at V and 10 bases at J; junction bases unmatched: 17. In germline, CDR1 is SGHAT, CDR2 FQNNGV. This CDR3 region has 15 residues. In DNA form, the CDR3 reads TGTGCCAGCACCCCTTCCTACGGACAGGGAGGAGGAGCTTTCTTT. Protein: CASTPSYGQGGGAFF.

This clone was detected only once. Here the CDR3 DNA reads TGTGCCAGCAGTTCCCGACTAGCGGGAGTGAATGAGCAGTTCTTC. This encodes CASSSRLAGVNEQFF. The chain carries TRBV2 and TRBJ2-1, with TRBD2 identical over 12 bases. The V gene end was trimmed by 5 bases and the J gene end by 7 bases; junction bases not matched to a gene: 6. Germline CDR1 reads SNHLY; CDR2 reads FYNNEI. CDR3 length: 15 amino acids.

The chain recombines TRBV7-9 with TRBJ2-5; TRBD2 is a possible D gene (5 bases). The CDR3 extends over 15 amino acids. Germline V gene lookup returns CDR1 SEHNR and CDR2 FQNEAQ (reference sequence). The V end was cut by 1 base, the J end by 0 bases, with 9 bases between. The CDR3 nucleotides are TGTGCCAGCAGCTTAGGGGAGCCGAACCAAGAGACCCAGTACTTC. It yields the protein CASSLGEPNQETQYF.

This chain connects TRBV10-2 to TRBJ1-4; TRBD1 might be the D (6 bases). V was clipped by 7 bases and J by 8 bases, with 11 bases between them. The CDR3 loop spans 12 amino acids. Germline V gives CDR1 WSHSY, CDR2 SAAADI. The CDR3 here is CASKEGGEKLFF. In nucleotides, the CDR3 is TGCGCCAGCAAGGAGGGGGGGGAAAAACTGTTTTTT.

The chain carries TRBV11-3 and TRBJ2-7, with a weak D call TRBD1 (5 bases). The CDR3 sequence is 14 residues long. V lost 3 bases to trimming and J lost 7 bases, with 16 bases between them. Germline CDR1 reads SGHNT; CDR2 reads YENEEA. CDR3 protein: CASSFGHAVGEQYF. In nucleotides, the CDR3 is TGTGCCAGCAGCTTCGGACACGCCGTGGGGGAGCAGTACTTC.

This clone was observed a few times. The chain carries TRBV5-4 and TRBJ1-2; no clear D gene. Germline V gene lookup returns CDR1 SGHNT and CDR2 YYREEE (reference sequence). The CDR3 extends over 14 amino acids. V was trimmed by 4 bases and J by 6 bases, leaving 16 bases between them. For the CDR3, the DNA is TGTGCCAGCAGCCCGCGGGCCCTAGGTCATGGCTACACCTTC. Protein: CASSPRALGHGYTF.

The gene calls are TRBV19 and TRBJ2-7; 10 nucleotides match TRBD1. Germline CDR1 LNHDA, CDR2 SQIVND (reference sequence). The CDR3 totals 13 residues. The junction had 7 bases not matched to a gene; V was cut back by 8 bases and J by 6 bases. The DNA for the CDR3 is TGTGCCAGTTCCGGGACAGGGGTGGGCGAGCAGTACTTC. Translating it yields CASSGTGVGEQYF.

The chain has TRBV30 and TRBJ1-1; D unresolved. CDR1 is GTSNPN and CDR2 is SVGIG in the germline V gene (reference sequence). CDR3 length: 16 residues. Trimming pared 0 bases from V and 1 base from J, leaving 15 bases between. The CDR3 protein is CAWSVPYRGRNTEAFF. The CDR3 DNA follows: TGTGCCTGGAGTGTACCCTATAGAGGGAGGAACACTGAAGCTTTCTTT.

The sample holds one count of this clone. The gene calls are TRBV27 and TRBJ2-1; a weak D match, TRBD2 (6 bases). This CDR3 is 20 amino acids long. Between the trimmed V and J ends, which lost 6 bases and 8 bases, there was a span of 35 bases. Per germline, CDR1 MNHEY and CDR2 SMNVEV (reference sequence). The CDR3 spells CASSLIPGQAEGTSVHEQFF. CDR3 sequence (DNA): TGTGCCAGCAGCTTAATCCCTGGCCAGGCGGAGGGAACATCCGTCCATGAGCAGTTCTTC.

The rearrangement joins TRBV7-3 to TRBJ1-1; the D gene is possibly TRBD1 (6 bases). Germline-derived CDR1 and CDR2 are SGHTA and FQGTGA. The V end was cut by 3 bases, the J end by 1 base, with 9 bases between. The length of the CDR3 is 14 residues. CDR3: CASSFQGRNTEAFF. The CDR3 DNA sequence: TGTGCCAGCAGCTTTCAGGGGCGGAACACTGAAGCTTTCTTT.